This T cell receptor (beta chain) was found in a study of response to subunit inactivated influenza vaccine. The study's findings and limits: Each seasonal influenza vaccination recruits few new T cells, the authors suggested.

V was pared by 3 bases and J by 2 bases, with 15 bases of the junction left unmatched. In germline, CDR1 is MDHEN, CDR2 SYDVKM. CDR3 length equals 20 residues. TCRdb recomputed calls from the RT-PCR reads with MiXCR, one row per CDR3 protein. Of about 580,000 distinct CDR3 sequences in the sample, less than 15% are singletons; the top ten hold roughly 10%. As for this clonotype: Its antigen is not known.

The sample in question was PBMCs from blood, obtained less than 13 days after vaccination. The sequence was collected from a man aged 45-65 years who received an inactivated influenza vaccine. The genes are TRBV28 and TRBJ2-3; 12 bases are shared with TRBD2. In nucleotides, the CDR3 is TGTGCCAGCAGTTTTCTGCTAGCGGGAGGGCCGGGTACCCCCACAGATACGCAGTATTTT. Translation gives CASSFLLAGGPGTPTDTQYF.